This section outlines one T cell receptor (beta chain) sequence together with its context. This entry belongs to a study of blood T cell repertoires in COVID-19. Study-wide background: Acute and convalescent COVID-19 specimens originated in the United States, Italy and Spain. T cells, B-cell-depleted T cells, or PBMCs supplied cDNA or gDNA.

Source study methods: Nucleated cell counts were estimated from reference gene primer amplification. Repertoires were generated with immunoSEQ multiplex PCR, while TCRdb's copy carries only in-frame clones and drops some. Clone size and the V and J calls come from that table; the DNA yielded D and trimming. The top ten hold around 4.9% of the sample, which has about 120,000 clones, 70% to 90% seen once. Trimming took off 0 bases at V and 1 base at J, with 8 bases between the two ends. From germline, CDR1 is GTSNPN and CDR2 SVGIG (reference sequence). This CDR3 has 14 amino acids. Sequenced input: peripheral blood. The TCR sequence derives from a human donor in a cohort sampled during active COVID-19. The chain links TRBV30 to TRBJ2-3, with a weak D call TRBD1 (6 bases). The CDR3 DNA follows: TGTGCCTGGAGTGTACAGGGAGGCACAGATACGCAGTATTTT. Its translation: CAWSVQGGTDTQYF.